The 15 T cell receptor beta chains below all came from one sample that was sequenced in a study of radiation and T cells in renal cell carcinoma. Measured with immunoSEQ multiplex PCR; TCRdb has only the in-frame clones, and not every one. The data show around 170,000 clones, with about 87% seen just once and about 10% held by the top ten. Documented time point: blood 4 weeks post-SBRT, at nephrectomy. Treatment denoted: 15 Gy SBRT to primary tumor, nephrectomy 4 weeks later. The sequenced sample was blood, obtained from a patient whose treatment included radiotherapy and nephrectomy. All receptors derive from a woman between 45 and 60 years old with renal cell carcinoma.

The J gene is TRBJ2-5, the V gene TRBV4-3; D not certain. Trimming removed 0 bases from V and 4 bases from J, with 9 bases in between. The CDR3 has 14 amino acids. Germline CDR1 is LGHNA and CDR2 is YSLEER. CDR3 residues: CASSQDSSRETQYF. In DNA form, the CDR3 reads TGCGCCAGCAGCCAAGATAGTTCACGAGAGACCCAGTACTTC.

This chain connects TRBV5-4 to TRBJ1-2; the match to TRBD1 covers 9 bases. The CDR3 contains 15 residues. V was pared by 4 bases and J by 6 bases, with 10 bases of the junction left unmatched. CDR1 is SGHNT, CDR2 YYREEE, per germline (reference sequence). The CDR3 DNA is TGTGCCAGCAGCCCCCTCCAAACAGGGGGCCATGGCTACACCTTC. It encodes CASSPLQTGGHGYTF.

This clone has a single count. V and J are TRBV14 and TRBJ1-6, with D unclear. Germline assignment: CDR1 SGHDN and CDR2 FVKESK. Trimming left V 0 bases short and J 9 bases short, with 9 bases between. The CDR3 loop spans 14 amino acids. The CDR3 spells CASSQEIIGSPLHF. The CDR3 DNA reads TGTGCCAGCAGCCAAGAAATAATTGGTTCACCCCTCCACTTT.

The rearrangement joins TRBV19 to TRBJ1-4, with D possibly TRBD1 on 5 matching bases. The CDR3 length is 14 residues. Trimming removed 3 bases at V and 4 bases at J, with 9 bases between. The germline gives CDR1 LNHDA, CDR2 SQIVND (reference sequence). In nucleotides, the CDR3 is TGTGCCAGTAGTATCCGGGGCCATAATGAAAAACTGTTTTTT. Translation gives CASSIRGHNEKLFF. Supplemented by reference TRBV19 and TRBJ1-4, the full variable domain reads DGGITQSPKYLFRKEGQNVTLSCEQNLNHDAMYWYRQDPGQGLRLIYYSQIVNDFQKGDIAEGYSVSREKKESFPLTVTSAQKNPTAFYLCASSIRGHNEKLFFGSGTQLSVL.

The chain couples TRBV4-2 to TRBJ1-5, with D tentatively TRBD1 (6 bases). CDR1 is LGHNA, CDR2 YNFKEQ, per germline. The CDR3 spans 14 residues. Trimming removed 4 bases from V and 3 bases from J, with 10 bases in between. Written as DNA, the CDR3 is TGTGCCAGCAGCCCTCGGACAGCCAATCAGCCCCAGCATTTT. The encoded protein is CASSPRTANQPQHF.

The chain has TRBV6-6 and TRBJ1-2; D is unresolved. Deletions cut 6 bases from V and 0 bases from J, with 8 bases between. The CDR3 sequence is 13 residues long. Germline assignment: CDR1 MNHNY and CDR2 SVGAGI (reference sequence). This CDR3 reads CASSPSPNYGYTF. CDR3 in DNA: TGTGCCAGCAGCCCCAGCCCTAACTATGGCTACACCTTC.

CDR3 coding DNA: TGTGCCAGCAGCCAAGAGCGGGGGTCCTACAATGAGCAGTTCTTC. Amino acid sequence: CASSQERGSYNEQFF. V usage is TRBV14 and J usage is TRBJ2-1, with 7 nucleotides matching TRBD2. CDR3 length: 15 residues. V was pared by 0 bases and J by 1 base, with 0 bases of the junction left unmatched. From germline, CDR1 is SGHDN and CDR2 FVKESK.

The chain has TRBV7-2 and TRBJ1-5; weak D call: TRBD1 (5 bases). Germline loops: CDR1 SGHTA, CDR2 FQGNSA. Trimming removed 4 bases at V and 5 bases at J, with 15 bases between. The CDR3 totals 15 residues. The CDR3 reads CASSSSGNHYQPQHF. The DNA of the CDR3 is TGTGCCAGCAGCTCCTCAGGGAACCATTATCAGCCCCAGCATTTT. The whole variable domain, remainder taken from reference TRBV7-2 and TRBJ1-5, is GAGVSQSPSNKVTEKGKDVELRCDPISGHTALYWYRQSLGQGLEFLIYFQGNSAPDKSGLPSDRFSAERTGGSVSTLTIQRTQQEDSAVYLCASSSSGNHYQPQHFGDGTRLSIL.

This chain joins TRBV10-3 and TRBJ2-1; weak D call: TRBD1 (6 bases). Trimming took off 1 base at V and 5 bases at J, with 9 bases between the two ends. This CDR3 is 14 amino acids long. Germline CDR1 ENHRY, CDR2 SYGVKD. The chain's CDR3 is CAISEFRTDNEQFF. CDR3 coding DNA: TGTGCCATCAGTGAGTTCCGGACAGACAATGAGCAGTTCTTC.

This sequence joins TRBV19 and TRBJ1-4; 7 bases agree with TRBD1. The length of the CDR3 is 14 residues. CDR1 is LNHDA and CDR2 is SQIVND in the germline V gene (reference sequence). V shed 5 bases and J 5 bases; nucleotides not matched to a gene: 5. In nucleotides, the CDR3 is TGTGCCAGTAGTCTTAAGACAGGGAATGAAAAACTGTTTTTT. Translated, it gives CASSLKTGNEKLFF.

The rearrangement uses TRBV19 and TRBJ1-2; a possible D gene is TRBD1 (6 bases). V shed 4 bases and J shed 4 bases, with 16 bases lying between them. The CDR3 totals 15 residues. Looked up from germline, CDR1 is LNHDA and CDR2 is SQIVND (reference sequence). This CDR3 is CASSTTTGTVYGYTF. The CDR3 nucleotides are TGTGCCAGTAGTACAACGACAGGAACCGTCTATGGCTACACCTTC.

V and J are TRBV7-2 and TRBJ1-6; 9 bases agree with TRBD1. The junction had 11 bases not matched to a gene; V was cut back by 5 bases and J by 12 bases. Germline lookup yields CDR1 SGHTA and CDR2 FQGNSA. The CDR3 has 15 residues. The CDR3 sequence: CASSLGSGQGLPLHF. The CDR3 nucleotides are TGTGCCAGCAGCCTAGGGTCGGGACAGGGTTTACCCCTCCACTTT.

V is TRBV5-1 and J is TRBJ2-1; 12 bases line up with TRBD2. Germline CDR1 reads SGHRS; CDR2 reads YFSETQ. The length of the CDR3 is 14 residues. The V gene end was trimmed by 0 bases and the J gene end by 10 bases; junction bases not matched to a gene: 2. The CDR3 protein is CASSLELAGGEQFF. The DNA of the CDR3 is TGCGCCAGCAGCTTGGAACTAGCGGGGGGCGAGCAGTTCTTC.

The chain is built from TRBV18 and TRBJ1-2; TRBD1 aligns across 8 bases. CDR3 length equals 13 residues. The germline CDR1 and CDR2 sequences are KGHSH and LQKENI. V shed 3 bases and J 4 bases; nucleotides not matched to a gene: 1. This CDR3 reads CASSPDRVYGYTF. CDR3 bases: TGTGCCAGCTCACCGGACAGGGTCTATGGCTACACCTTC.

This clone was observed once. The rearrangement links TRBV10-3 to TRBJ1-3; no clear D gene. This CDR3 is built from 13 residues. Trimming shortened V by 2 bases and J by 1 base, and 3 bases separated the two germline ends. In germline, CDR1 is ENHRY, CDR2 SYGVKD. The chain's CDR3 is CAISEISGNTIYF. In DNA form, the CDR3 reads TGTGCCATCAGTGAGATTTCTGGAAACACCATATATTTT.